Presented here are 29 T cell receptor beta chains from one specimen sequenced in a study of T cells in localized non-small cell lung cancer. TCRdb's copy holds only in-frame clones and misses some; the assay was immunoSEQ multiplex PCR. Seen here are about 2,000 clones, roughly 24% observed once, and the top ten hold 14% to 15%. Here the sequenced sample was normal lung tissue next to the tumor, taken before any cancer treatment. The receptors shown here come from a male donor at least 60 years old with stage I lung adenocarcinoma.

The rearrangement joins TRBV11-3 to TRBJ1-1; maybe TRBD1 (5 bases). Germline assignment: CDR1 SGHNT and CDR2 YENEEA. The CDR3 extends over 15 amino acids. The ends were cut back, 2 bases at V and 5 bases at J, with 15 bases in the middle. DNA of the CDR3: TGTGCCAGCAGCTTATGGCAGGGAGTTGATACTGAAGCTTTCTTT. The encoded protein is CASSLWQGVDTEAFF.

This clone came up a few times. V usage is TRBV11-3 and J usage is TRBJ2-3; weak D call: TRBD2 (5 bases). The germline V gene encodes CDR1 SGHNT and CDR2 YENEEA. The CDR3 is made up of 16 amino acids. The ends were cut back, 3 bases at V and 4 bases at J, with 17 bases in the middle. The CDR3 DNA reads as TGTGCCAGCAGCTTGTTGATGGGAGTCCCCGCAGATACGCAGTATTTT. It yields the protein CASSLLMGVPADTQYF.

The chain joins TRBV30 to TRBJ2-1; D is unresolved. The CDR3 covers 11 residues. V lost 1 base and J lost 8, with 6 bases in between. Per the germline V gene, CDR1 is GTSNPN and CDR2 is SVGIG (reference sequence). The DNA for the CDR3 is TGTGCCTGGAGTGAGTTCCATGAGCAGTTCTTC. Translated: CAWSEFHEQFF. Variable domain in full (rest from reference TRBV30 and TRBJ2-1): SQTIHQWPATLVQPVGSPLSLECTVEGTSNPNLYWYRQAAGRGLQLLFYSVGIGQISSEVPQNLSASRPQDRQFILSSKKLLLSDSGFYLCAWSEFHEQFFGPGTRLTVL.

This clone is medium-sized in the sample. V is TRBV11-3 and J is TRBJ1-2; tentative D call: TRBD1 (5 bases). V was cut by 5 bases and J by 6 bases, with 19 bases left in between. Germline lookup yields CDR1 SGHNT and CDR2 YENEEA. The CDR3 spans 15 residues. CDR3 sequence: CASSPSRLGGNGYTF. CDR3 in DNA: TGTGCCAGCAGCCCCTCTAGGCTGGGGGGGAATGGCTACACCTTC.

In this sample, this clone is medium-sized. J is TRBJ1-4 and V is TRBV11-3, with 8 bases matching TRBD1. This CDR3 comprises 15 residues. From germline, CDR1 is SGHNT and CDR2 YENEEA. V lost 5 bases and J lost 8; bases outside the gene matches: 10. CDR3 in DNA: TGTGCCAGCAGCCCATTCCAGGGGGCAGGCGAAAAACTGTTTTTT. This codes for CASSPFQGAGEKLFF.

The CDR3, as DNA: TGCAGCGTTGAATTTGAGGGAACAGGGGTGGGAGAGACCCAGTACTTC. It codes for CSVEFEGTGVGETQYF. The rearrangement links TRBV29-1 to TRBJ2-5, with TRBD1 identical over 7 bases. The V gene end was trimmed by 2 bases and the J gene end by 4 bases; junction bases not matched to a gene: 13. Germline V gene lookup returns CDR1 SQVTM and CDR2 ANQGSEA. CDR3 length: 16 amino acids.

The V and J genes are TRBV19 and TRBJ1-5; D is ambiguous. CDR1 and CDR2 from the germline V gene are LNHDA and SQIVND (reference sequence). Deletions cut 2 bases from V and 0 bases from J, with 11 bases between. This CDR3 spans 16 amino acids. The DNA of the CDR3 is TGTGCCAGTAGTATACGCGGGGAGGGTAGCAATCAGCCCCAGCATTTT. Its translation: CASSIRGEGSNQPQHF.

This clone was counted a few times. This chain links TRBV19 with TRBJ1-2; possible D gene TRBD1, 6 bases. Germline V lookup: CDR1 LNHDA, CDR2 SQIVND (reference sequence). V lost 4 bases, J lost 3 bases, and 15 bases lay in between. The CDR3 runs 15 residues. The CDR3 nucleotides read TGTGCCAGTAGTAACAGGGACACGGTATACTATGGCTACACCTTC. It specifies CASSNRDTVYYGYTF.

Judged by abundance, this clone is medium-sized. V gene TRBV11-3 combines with J gene TRBJ1-2, with D unresolved. Deletions cut 3 bases from V and 4 bases from J, with 12 bases between. This CDR3 has 14 amino acids. Germline CDR1 is SGHNT and CDR2 is YENEEA. CDR3 in DNA: TGTGCCAGCAGCTTCGGCGAGGAGGCCTATGGCTACACCTTC. As protein: CASSFGEEAYGYTF.

The chain combines TRBV7-5 with TRBJ2-7; the D call of TRBD2 is as the table states it, not checked on the DNA. TRBV7-5 is flagged as a pseudogene. The CDR3 contains 16 residues. For the CDR3, the DNA is TGTGCCAGCAGCCCCCTCGGACTAGCGGGGGGGAGGGAGCAGTACTTC. It codes for CASSPLGLAGGREQYF.

This clone is termed large. The CDR3 is CASRLSTGAFNSPLHF. In DNA, the CDR3 is TGTGCCAGCAGACTATCGACAGGGGCTTTTAATTCACCCCTCCACTTT. The chain has TRBV6-8 and TRBJ1-6; 8 bases fit TRBD1. CDR3 length: 16 residues. CDR1 and CDR2 from the germline V gene are MNHGY and SAAAGT. The ends lost 6 bases at V and 6 bases at J; junction bases unmatched: 10.

The rearrangement uses TRBV14 and TRBJ2-5; D might be TRBD2 (5 bases). The germline V gene encodes CDR1 SGHDN and CDR2 FVKESK. This CDR3 is 13 amino acids long. The V and J ends lost 4 bases and 4 bases respectively, with 10 bases between them. DNA for the CDR3: TGTGCCAGCAGCCGATTAGGGAGAGAGACCCAGTACTTC. Translating gives CASSRLGRETQYF.

This rearrangement joins TRBV11-3 to TRBJ1-2; D unresolved. V shed 5 bases and J shed 6 bases, with 19 bases lying between them. The CDR3 has 15 amino acids. Germline V gene data show CDR1 as SGHNT and CDR2 as YENEEA. CDR3 sequence: CASSRDKGIVDGYTF. The CDR3 DNA reads as TGTGCCAGCAGCCGAGACAAAGGGATAGTTGATGGCTACACCTTC.

The chain links TRBV15 to TRBJ1-5; D is possibly TRBD1 (6 bases). V shed 4 bases and J shed 6 bases, with 13 bases lying between them. This CDR3 spans 14 amino acids. Germline V gene lookup returns CDR1 LNHNV and CDR2 YYDKDF (reference sequence). Here the CDR3 reads CATSTGGRAQPQHF. Written as DNA, the CDR3 is TGTGCCACCAGCACTGGGGGCCGGGCTCAGCCCCAGCATTTT.

Many counts were recorded for this clone. The J gene is TRBJ1-5, the V gene TRBV7-2; unclear D gene. The CDR3 extends over 13 amino acids. V was clipped by 9 bases and J by 5 bases, with 14 bases between them. In germline, CDR1 is SGHTA, CDR2 FQGNSA. The CDR3 DNA sequence: TGTGCCAGAAGACCGGCAGGAGATCAGCCCCAGCATTTT. Translated, it gives CARRPAGDQPQHF. Complete variable domain (other parts from reference TRBV7-2 and TRBJ1-5): GAGVSQSPSNKVTEKGKDVELRCDPISGHTALYWYRQSLGQGLEFLIYFQGNSAPDKSGLPSDRFSAERTGGSVSTLTIQRTQQEDSAVYLCARRPAGDQPQHFGDGTRLSIL.

By frequency in the sample, this clone is medium-sized. CDR3 sequence: CAVSGTANLREPQHF. In DNA form, the CDR3 reads TGTGCCGTCTCAGGGACAGCGAACCTTCGAGAGCCCCAGCATTTT. J is TRBJ1-5 and V is TRBV6-8, with 7 bases identical to TRBD1. This CDR3 has 15 amino acids. Trimming took 11 bases from V and 8 from J; bases not matched to a gene: 18. CDR1 is MNHGY, CDR2 SAAAGT, per germline.

This clone came up a few times. This chain links TRBV14 with TRBJ1-2; 7 bases map to TRBD1. Germline V gene sequence: CDR1 SGHDN, CDR2 FVKESK. This CDR3 spans 15 amino acids. J was trimmed by 4 bases and V by 4 bases; bases with no gene match: 9. DNA for the CDR3: TGTGCCAGCAGCCCTTTAAACTGGGACAGCTATGGCTACACCTTC. It yields the protein CASSPLNWDSYGYTF.

This clone was picked up a small number of times. This chain joins TRBV9 and TRBJ1-4; 9 bases agree with TRBD1. CDR1 and CDR2 (germline): SGDLS, YYNGEE. CDR3 size: 15 residues. V lost 5 bases and J lost 6; bases outside the gene matches: 8. The CDR3 here is CASRGQRQGDEKLFF. The CDR3 DNA sequence: TGTGCCAGCAGGGGCCAACGACAGGGGGATGAAAAACTGTTTTTT.

A few counts support this clone. The chain joins TRBV29-1 to TRBJ2-1, with TRBD1 matching 10 bases. CDR3 length: 13 amino acids. V shed 5 bases, J shed 9 bases, and the junction held 7 bases outside the gene matches. Germline CDR1 reads SQVTM; CDR2 reads ANQGSEA. The CDR3 nucleotides read TGCAGCGTTAACCGACAGGGGGCAGGTGAGCAGTTCTTC. Protein: CSVNRQGAGEQFF.

This clone counts as medium-sized. This sequence joins TRBV7-1 and TRBJ1-2, with 7 bases that match TRBD1. TRBV7-1 carries the ORF label, with uncertain function. The junction had 6 bases not matched to a gene; V was cut back by 7 bases and J by 4 bases. The length of the CDR3 is 13 residues. The CDR3 DNA follows: TGTGCCAGCATAACGGGACAGATCTATGGCTACACCTTC. Its translation is CASITGQIYGYTF.

In its sample, this clone was seen a few times. This chain uses TRBV11-3 with TRBJ2-2; D call uncertain. This CDR3 contains 15 residues. The germline CDR1 and CDR2 sequences are SGHNT and YENEEA. Trimming removed 3 bases at V and 0 bases at J, with 8 bases between. The CDR3 loop is CASSFSPTNTGELFF. The CDR3 DNA follows: TGTGCCAGCAGCTTCTCCCCAACGAACACCGGGGAGCTGTTTTTT.

The gene calls are TRBV23-1 and TRBJ1-4, with a tentative D call TRBD1 (5 bases). Being an ORF, TRBV23-1 has a function that is uncertain. The CDR3 sequence is 15 residues long. The V end was cut by 6 bases, the J end by 4 bases, with 15 bases between. As DNA, the CDR3 is TGCGCCAGCAGCTTGCGGGACGGATTTAATGAAAAACTGTTTTTT. Protein: CASSLRDGFNEKLFF.

This clone was picked up a small number of times. The chain has TRBV6-8 and TRBJ1-1; D call uncertain. The CDR3 totals 15 residues. V lost 6 bases and J lost 2, with 16 bases in between. Germline V gene data show CDR1 as MNHGY and CDR2 as SAAAGT. CDR3 nucleotides: TGTGCCAGCAGGCGAGGATCTAGTCCAAACACTGAAGCTTTCTTT. This encodes CASRRGSSPNTEAFF.

The rearrangement links TRBV18 to TRBJ1-3; possible D gene TRBD1, 6 bases. From germline, CDR1 is KGHSH and CDR2 LQKENI. The CDR3 has 15 residues. Trimming stripped 4 bases from V and 0 bases from J, with 10 bases between. CDR3 amino acids: CASSRGGNSGNTIYF. The CDR3 coding sequence is TGTGCCAGCTCACGAGGGGGGAACTCTGGAAACACCATATATTTT.

The chain has TRBV9 and TRBJ2-3, with D perhaps given as TRBD1 or TRBD2 (5 bases each). The CDR3 is made up of 14 amino acids. V was cut by 3 bases and J by 2 bases, with 10 bases left in between. CDR1 is SGDLS, CDR2 YYNGEE, per germline. In DNA form, the CDR3 reads TGTGCCAGCAGCGCACGAGGGGACACAGATACGCAGTATTTT. It translates to CASSARGDTDTQYF.

This clone was found a few times. The chain links TRBV11-3 to TRBJ1-5; 9 positions agree with TRBD1. Per germline, CDR1 SGHNT and CDR2 YENEEA. V dropped 3 bases and J dropped 5; count of bases not matched to a gene: 5. The CDR3 contains 15 residues. CDR3 sequence reads: CASSLGGQGHQPQHF. In DNA, the CDR3 is TGTGCCAGCAGCTTGGGGGGACAGGGACATCAGCCCCAGCATTTT.

Note on this clone: One end of the junction is discordant with germline, which a read error may explain. The chain recombines TRBV6-8 with TRBJ1-6; D uncertain. This CDR3 is built from 14 residues. CDR1 and CDR2 from the germline V gene are MNHGY and SAAAGT. The chain's CDR3 is CASTRDPYTSPLHF. CDR3 nucleotide sequence: TGTGCCAGCACGAGAGACCCCTATACTTCACCCCTCCACTTT.

This clone was counted a few times. This rearrangement joins TRBV11-3 to TRBJ2-7; the D gene is possibly TRBD2 (6 bases). With 3 bases removed from V and 5 bases from J, the gap between germline ends came to 17 bases. CDR3 length: 15 amino acids. In germline, CDR1 is SGHNT, CDR2 YENEEA. CDR3 amino acids: CASSLMAGIKDEQYF. The CDR3 DNA reads TGTGCCAGCAGCTTGATGGCGGGGATAAAAGACGAGCAGTACTTC.

This chain connects TRBV30 to TRBJ1-5; 7 positions match TRBD1. CDR1 GTSNPN and CDR2 SVGIG come from the germline V gene (reference sequence). The CDR3 covers 13 residues. Germline trimming cut 2 bases from V and 4 bases from J; bases unmatched to any gene: 2. This chain's CDR3 is CAWSIQGNQPQHF. DNA for the CDR3: TGTGCCTGGAGTATACAGGGGAATCAGCCCCAGCATTTT.